Below, 29 T cell receptor beta chains from the same sample are listed, as sequenced in a study of CD8 T cells in Susac syndrome. A quantity of roughly 0.5 to 1 ug RNA underwent reverse transcription using random hexamers. TCRdb itself ran the immunoSEQ multiplex PCR reads through MiXCR, one entry per CDR3 protein. The sample lists roughly 200,000 distinct CDR3 sequences, about 95% occurring once. Source material: CD4+ T cells from PBMCs. These receptor sequences come from a human donor in good health.

The J gene is TRBJ2-5, the V gene TRBV20-1; 9 nucleotides line up with TRBD2. The ends lost 0 bases at V and 2 bases at J; junction bases unmatched: 7. The CDR3 length is 16 residues. From germline, CDR1 is DFQATT and CDR2 SNEGSKA (reference sequence). The CDR3 nucleotides read TGCAGTGCTAGAGATAGTTCTAGCGGGGTTCAAGAGACCCAGTACTTC. Translating it yields CSARDSSSGVQETQYF.

This chain joins TRBV5-1 and TRBJ2-5, with D possibly being TRBD1 or TRBD2 (7 bases each). Germline V lookup: CDR1 SGHRS, CDR2 YFSETQ. Between the trimmed V and J ends, which lost 1 base and 3 bases, there was a span of 10 bases. This CDR3 has 14 residues. The CDR3 region has the DNA TGCGCCAGCAGCTTGAGCGGGACAGAAGAGACCCAGTACTTC. Protein product: CASSLSGTEETQYF.

This chain links TRBV19 with TRBJ2-1; D possibly uses TRBD1 or TRBD2 (6 bases each). V lost 7 bases and J lost 9, with 19 bases in between. Germline V lookup: CDR1 LNHDA, CDR2 SQIVND (reference sequence). This CDR3 contains 14 residues. The CDR3 coding sequence is TGTGCCAGTACCTTTGGAGGGGGTTCTGGTGAGCAGTTCTTC. It specifies CASTFGGGSGEQFF.

The V call is TRBV6-2 or TRBV6-3, the J call TRBJ2-7, with no clear D. Germline loops: CDR1 MNHEY, CDR2 SVGEGT. Deletions cut 4 bases from V and 5 bases from J, with 9 bases between. This CDR3 spans 12 amino acids. This CDR3 reads CASSWGGDEQYV. The CDR3 DNA follows: TGTGCCAGCAGTTGGGGTGGCGACGAGCAGTACGTC.

The V gene is TRBV20-1, the J gene TRBJ1-4, with D hard to call. Germline V lookup: CDR1 DFQATT, CDR2 SNEGSKA (reference sequence). V was trimmed by 0 bases and J by 5 bases, leaving 13 bases between them. The length of the CDR3 is 15 residues. DNA of the CDR3: TGCAGTGCTAGAGATCTTAGACCACCGAATGAAAAACTGTTTTTT. Its translation: CSARDLRPPNEKLFF.

This clonotype was seen a single time. The gene calls are TRBV3-1 and TRBJ1-3, with D uncertain. This CDR3 contains 15 residues. Germline V gives CDR1 LGHDT, CDR2 YNNKEL (reference sequence). Trimming removed 4 bases from V and 0 bases from J, with 10 bases in between. For the CDR3, the DNA is TGTGCCAGCAGCCCCCCCGGAGTCTCTGGAAACACCATATATTTT. Amino acids: CASSPPGVSGNTIYF.

The chain recombines TRBV19 with TRBJ2-5; a weak D match, TRBD1 (6 bases). The V end lost 9 bases, the J end lost 4 bases, and 18 bases lay between the germline ends. Germline values: CDR1 LNHDA, CDR2 SQIVND (reference sequence). This CDR3 has 14 residues. CDR3 amino acids: CASCGGARPETQYF. The CDR3 DNA sequence: TGTGCCAGCTGTGGGGGCGCCAGGCCAGAGACCCAGTACTTC.

The chain combines TRBV29-1 with TRBJ1-2; 7 nucleotides line up with TRBD1. The CDR3 runs to 12 residues. V was pared by 6 bases and J by 6 bases, with 7 bases of the junction left unmatched. Looked up from germline, CDR1 is SQVTM and CDR2 is ANQGSEA. The CDR3 is CSVTQGPNGYTF. CDR3 bases: TGCAGCGTCACACAGGGGCCAAATGGCTACACCTTC.

This chain connects TRBV12-3 or TRBV12-4 to TRBJ1-2; TRBD1 matches 7 bases. V lost 3 bases to trimming and J lost 5 bases; unmatched junction nucleotides: 6. CDR3 length equals 14 residues. In nucleotides, the CDR3 is TGTGCCAGCAGTTTCCGACAGGGAAGTTATGGCTACACCTTC. As protein: CASSFRQGSYGYTF.

The rearrangement links TRBV9 to TRBJ1-2; possible D gene TRBD1, 5 bases. Deletions cut 4 bases from V and 0 bases from J, with 16 bases between. CDR3 length equals 16 residues. Germline-derived CDR1 and CDR2 are SGDLS and YYNGEE. The CDR3 nucleotides are TGTGCCAGCAGCCCCAAGCAGGGAGGCCCTAACTATGGCTACACCTTC. Protein product: CASSPKQGGPNYGYTF.

The rearrangement joins TRBV15 to TRBJ1-5, with D unclear. Germline V lookup: CDR1 LNHNV, CDR2 YYDKDF (reference sequence). The CDR3 is 13 amino acids. The V end was cut by 3 bases, the J end by 2 bases, with 5 bases between. The CDR3 spells CATSSTGNQPQHF. CDR3 in DNA: TGTGCCACCAGCAGCACGGGCAATCAGCCCCAGCATTTT.

CDR3 amino acids: CAISSRVDTEAFF. The CDR3 DNA reads TGTGCCATCTCATCCAGGGTGGACACTGAAGCTTTCTTT. The chain links TRBV6-5 to TRBJ1-1; D is possibly TRBD1 (5 bases). The CDR3 contains 13 residues. Trimming stripped 10 bases from V and 3 bases from J, with 15 bases between. In germline, CDR1 is MNHEY, CDR2 SVGAGI.

This clonotype was detected once. The V and J genes are TRBV5-1 and TRBJ1-1, with TRBD1 matching over 7 bases. Per the germline V gene, CDR1 is SGHRS and CDR2 is YFSETQ. The V segment lost 4 bases and the J segment 11 bases; nucleotides outside the gene matches: 11. This CDR3 is 13 amino acids long. The CDR3 coding sequence is TGCGCCAGCAGCGGAGGGACAGCTGATCGGGCTTTCTTT. The encoded protein is CASSGGTADRAFF.

The genes are TRBV7-2 and TRBJ1-4; 11 bases are a match to TRBD1. There are 14 residues in the CDR3. Trimming removed 4 bases from V and 8 bases from J; junction bases left unmatched: 3. Germline-derived CDR1 and CDR2 are SGHTA and FQGNSA. This CDR3 is CASSSGQGDEKLFF. The CDR3 nucleotides are TGTGCCAGCAGCTCGGGACAGGGGGACGAAAAACTGTTTTTT.

J is TRBJ1-5 and V is TRBV4-1, with D tentatively TRBD1 (5 bases). CDR1 is MGHRA, CDR2 YSYEKL, per germline. This CDR3 contains 17 residues. Trimming removed 1 base at V and 0 bases at J, with 13 bases between. CDR3 amino acids: CASSQVSDSYSNQPQHF. In DNA form, the CDR3 reads TGCGCCAGCAGCCAAGTTAGCGACAGTTATAGCAATCAGCCCCAGCATTTT.

This clonotype has only one observation. The V call is TRBV30, the J call TRBJ1-2; 9 nucleotides agree with TRBD1. Germline values: CDR1 GTSNPN, CDR2 SVGIG (reference sequence). Unmatched junction bases numbered 5, after V lost 2 bases and J lost 7 bases. The CDR3 is made up of 13 amino acids. CDR3 in amino acids: CAWSRRQGGGYTF. The CDR3 region has the DNA TGTGCCTGGAGTCGAAGACAGGGGGGTGGCTACACCTTC.

This chain joins TRBV29-1 and TRBJ2-7; D assignment may be TRBD1 or TRBD2 (5 bases each). Germline V gene sequence: CDR1 SQVTM, CDR2 ANQGSEA. Trimming cost V 7 bases and J 2 bases, with 12 bases left between them. The CDR3 spans 12 residues. The CDR3 DNA follows: TGCAGCGCGGGACCCAGAGCCTACGAGCAGTACGTC. Its translation is CSAGPRAYEQYV.

The chain employs TRBV28 and TRBJ1-1; D may be TRBD1 (5 bases). CDR3 size: 10 residues. From germline, CDR1 is MDHEN and CDR2 SYDVKM. The DNA for the CDR3 is TGTGGGACAAGGGACACTGAAGCTTTCTTT. Its translation: CGTRDTEAFF. The complete variable domain, with remaining parts taken from reference TRBV28 and TRBJ1-1, reads DVKVTQSSRYLVKRTGEKVFLECVQDMDHENMFWYRQDPGLGLRLIYFSYDVKMKEKGDIPEGYSVSREKKERFSLILESASTNQTSMYLCGTRDTEAFFGQGTRLTVV.

This chain joins TRBV12-3 or TRBV12-4 and TRBJ1-1; possibly TRBD1 for D (6 bases). This CDR3 contains 17 residues. V gave up 5 bases and J gave up 6 bases, with 25 bases separating them. CDR3 nucleotides: TGTGCCAGCAGTCGTGTTCTCCCAGGACAGCCGCATCCTGAAGCTTTCTTT. Translated: CASSRVLPGQPHPEAFF.

The chain carries TRBV5-1 and TRBJ1-2; 7 bases line up with TRBD1. Per the germline V gene, CDR1 is SGHRS and CDR2 is YFSETQ. V lost 2 bases to trimming and J lost 6 bases; unmatched junction nucleotides: 4. CDR3 length equals 13 residues. The CDR3 here is CASSLAGQDGYTF. CDR3 DNA: TGCGCCAGCAGCTTAGCTGGACAGGATGGCTACACCTTC.

The chain has TRBV6-5 and TRBJ1-2; tentative D call: TRBD1 (6 bases). Trimming removed 6 bases at V and 8 bases at J, with 16 bases between. Germline V gene data show CDR1 as MNHEY and CDR2 as SVGAGI. CDR3 size: 13 residues. The CDR3 loop is CASRADRIGGYTF. The CDR3 DNA reads as TGTGCCAGCAGAGCAGACAGGATTGGGGGCTACACCTTC.

This chain links TRBV20-1 with TRBJ1-5; D is unresolved. This CDR3 has 13 amino acids. V was cut by 1 base and J by 4 bases, with 8 bases left in between. The germline gives CDR1 DFQATT, CDR2 SNEGSKA (reference sequence). The DNA of the CDR3 is TGCAGTGCTAGAGTCACTGGAAATCAGCCCCAGCATTTT. Its protein is CSARVTGNQPQHF.

The chain combines TRBV29-1 with TRBJ1-5; D is possibly TRBD1 (5 bases). The germline V and J ends were trimmed by 4 bases and 7 bases, with 11 bases remaining between them. Germline V gene lookup returns CDR1 SQVTM and CDR2 ANQGSEA. CDR3 size: 12 residues. Written as DNA, the CDR3 is TGCAGCGTTGGGGGGGTTTCCCAGCCCCAGCATTTT. Amino acids: CSVGGVSQPQHF.

The rearrangement links TRBV7-9 to TRBJ2-7; 7 bases agree with TRBD2. Per germline, CDR1 SEHNR and CDR2 FQNEAQ (reference sequence). Trimming at V came to 5 bases and at J to 3 bases, leaving 4 bases not matched to a gene. The CDR3 runs to 13 residues. The CDR3 nucleotides read TGTGCCAGCAGCAGGACTAGAAACTACGAGCAGTACGTC. Translation: CASSRTRNYEQYV.

The chain links TRBV29-1 to TRBJ1-1; 8 bases fit TRBD1. The V and J ends lost 0 bases and 7 bases, in that order; junction bases with no gene match: 7. The germline gives CDR1 SQVTM, CDR2 ANQGSEA. The CDR3 has 14 amino acids. The CDR3 here is CSVEEGQGGDEAFF. CDR3 nucleotides: TGCAGCGTTGAAGAAGGACAGGGAGGAGATGAAGCTTTCTTT.

The V call is TRBV27, the J call TRBJ2-4; possibly TRBD1 for D (5 bases). Germline CDR1 is MNHEY and CDR2 is SMNVEV (reference sequence). The length of the CDR3 is 15 residues. The V end was cut by 0 bases, the J end by 5 bases, with 11 bases between. The CDR3 coding sequence is TGTGCCAGCAGTTTATCTCGACAGAAACAAAACATTCAGTACTTC. Translating it yields CASSLSRQKQNIQYF.

On this clonotype: Germline and junction disagree at one end, which may indicate a read error. The V and J genes are TRBV4-3 and TRBJ1-2; D is unresolved. CDR1 and CDR2 from the germline V gene are LGHNA and YSLEER. This CDR3 has 13 residues. The CDR3 region has the DNA TGTGCCAGCAGCCAAGACCGGGGCTATGGCTACACCTTC. It encodes CASSQDRGYGYTF.

The CDR3 protein is CASSQAGQGIHEQYF. The CDR3 DNA reads as TGCGCCAGCAGCCAGGCGGGACAGGGGATACACGAGCAGTACTTC. V and J are TRBV4-1 and TRBJ2-7, with 10 bases fitting TRBD1. The CDR3 runs to 15 residues. Germline CDR1 is MGHRA and CDR2 is YSYEKL. With 3 bases clipped from V and 5 bases from J, the junction kept 7 bases outside the gene matches.

V usage is TRBV20-1 and J usage is TRBJ2-3; tentatively, D is TRBD2 (5 bases). The length of the CDR3 is 13 residues. V shed 2 bases and J shed 1 base, with 7 bases lying between them. The germline CDR1 and CDR2 sequences are DFQATT and SNEGSKA (reference sequence). Written as DNA, the CDR3 is TGCAGTGCTAGATTCGGGGGCACAGATACGCAGTATTTT. Translation gives CSARFGGTDTQYF.